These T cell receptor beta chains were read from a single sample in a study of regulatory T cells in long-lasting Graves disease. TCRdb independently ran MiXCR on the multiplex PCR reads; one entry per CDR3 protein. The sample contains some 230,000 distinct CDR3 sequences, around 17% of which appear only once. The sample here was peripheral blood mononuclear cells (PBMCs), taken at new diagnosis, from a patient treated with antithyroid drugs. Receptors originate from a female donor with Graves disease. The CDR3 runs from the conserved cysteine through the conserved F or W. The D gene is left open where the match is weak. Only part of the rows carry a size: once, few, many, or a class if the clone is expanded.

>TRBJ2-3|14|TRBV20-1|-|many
TGCAGTGCTCCCAAACGGCAGGGAACAGATACGCAGTATTTT
CSAPKRQGTDTQYF
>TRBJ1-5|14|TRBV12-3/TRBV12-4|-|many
TGTGCCAGCAGTCCGTACTCTTCCAATCAGCCCCAGCATTTT
CASSPYSSNQPQHF
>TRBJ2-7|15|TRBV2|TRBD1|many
TGTGCCAGCAGTTCTAGGACAGGGGGGGGCTACGAGCAGTACTTC
CASSSRTGGGYEQYF
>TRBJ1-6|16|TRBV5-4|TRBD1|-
TGTGCCAGCAGCTTGGCCGGAGGACAGGCGGGTTCACCCCTCCACTTT
CASSLAGGQAGSPLHF
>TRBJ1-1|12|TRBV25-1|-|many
TGTGCCAGCAGTGTCGGGGCGCGGGGAGCTTTCTTT
CASSVGARGAFF
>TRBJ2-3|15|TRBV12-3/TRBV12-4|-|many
TGTGCCAGCAGTTTACACGGGGCTAGCACAGATACGCAGTATTTT
CASSLHGASTDTQYF
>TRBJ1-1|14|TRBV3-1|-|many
TGTGCCAGCAGCCTCGGACGAGAGAGCACTGAAGCTTTCTTT
CASSLGRESTEAFF
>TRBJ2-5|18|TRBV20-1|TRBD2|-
TGCAGTGCTAGAGCCCTAGCGGGAGTTGGGCTTTTGCAAGAGACCCAGTACTTC
CSARALAGVGLLQETQYF
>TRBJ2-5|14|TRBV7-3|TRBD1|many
TGTGCCAGCAGCCCCGACAGGGATCAAGAGACCCAGTACTTC
CASSPDRDQETQYF
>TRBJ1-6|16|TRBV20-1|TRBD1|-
TGCAGTGCTGGTGTGGGGACAGGGGAGGGAAATTCACCCCTCCACTTT
CSAGVGTGEGNSPLHF
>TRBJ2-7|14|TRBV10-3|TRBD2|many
TGTGCCATCAGTGATAGCGGGACCGAATACGAGCAGTACTTC
CAISDSGTEYEQYF
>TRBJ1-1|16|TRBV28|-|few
TGTGCCAGCAGCCGGGGGGACGGAACCTTGAACACTGAAGCTTTCTTT
CASSRGDGTLNTEAFF
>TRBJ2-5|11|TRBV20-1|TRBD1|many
TGCAGCACAGGGGTTCCAGAGACCCAGTACTTC
CSTGVPETQYF
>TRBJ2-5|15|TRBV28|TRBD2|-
TGTGCCAGCAGCCCGGGACTAGCGGGAGAAGAGACCCAGTACTTC
CASSPGLAGEETQYF
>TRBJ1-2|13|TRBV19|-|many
TGTGCCAGTAGTGCAGGGGTGAACTATGGCTACACCTTC
CASSAGVNYGYTF
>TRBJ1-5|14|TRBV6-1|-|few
TGTGCCAGCAGTGAACGTGAGAGTGATCAGCCCCAGCATTTT
CASSERESDQPQHF
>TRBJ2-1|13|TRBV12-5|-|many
TGTGCTAGTGCCTCCCCCACAAGGAATGAGCAGTTCTTC
CASASPTRNEQFF
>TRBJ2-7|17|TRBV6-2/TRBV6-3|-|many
TGTGCCAGCAGTTACTCGACCGGGGCTACCTATCTCTACGAGCAGTACTTC
CASSYSTGATYLYEQYF
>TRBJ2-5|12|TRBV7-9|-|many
TGTGCCAGCAGCCCCCGGGGGGAGACCCAGTACTTC
CASSPRGETQYF
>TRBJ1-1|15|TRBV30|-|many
TGTGCCTGGAGTGTAAGATCCCTGGTAGGCACTGAAACTTTCTTT
CAWSVRSLVGTETFF
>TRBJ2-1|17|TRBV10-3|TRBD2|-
TGTGCCATCAGCCAATACGCCGGGACTACCTCCTACAATGAGCAGTTCTTC
CAISQYAGTTSYNEQFF
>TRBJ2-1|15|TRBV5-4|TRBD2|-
TGTGCCAGCACCCGTGGTAGCGGGAGTGTAAATGAGCAGTTCTTC
CASTRGSGSVNEQFF
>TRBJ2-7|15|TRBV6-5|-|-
TGTGCCAGCAGTTACTCAGGGCCACCCTACTACGAGCAGTACTTC
CASSYSGPPYYEQYF
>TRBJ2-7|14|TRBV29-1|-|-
TGCAGCGTTCGGCCGGCATTAGGTTCCTACGAGCAGTACTTC
CSVRPALGSYEQYF
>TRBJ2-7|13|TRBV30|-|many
TGTGCCTGGAGTGTACCCCGAAGCTACGAGCAGTACTTC
CAWSVPRSYEQYF
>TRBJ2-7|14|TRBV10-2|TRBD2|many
TGCGCCAGCAGTGATGCGGGAGGCACCTACGAGCAGTACTTC
CASSDAGGTYEQYF
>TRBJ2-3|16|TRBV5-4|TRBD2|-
TGTGCCAGCAGCCGAGGACTAGCGGGAGTCTCCGATACGCAGTATTTT
CASSRGLAGVSDTQYF
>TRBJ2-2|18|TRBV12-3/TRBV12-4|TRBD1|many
TGTGCCAGCAGTACAGGGGGGCGGGCCCCTCGAGTGACCGGGGAGCTGTTTTTT
CASSTGGRAPRVTGELFF
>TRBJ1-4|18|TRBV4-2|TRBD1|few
TGTGCCAGCAGCCAAGATGGGACGATAGTAGGACAGGGGGCAGAACTGTTTTTT
CASSQDGTIVGQGAELFF
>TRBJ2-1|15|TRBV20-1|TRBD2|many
TGCAGTGCCCGGCCCGGGACTAGCGGGAACAATGAGCAGTTCTTC
CSARPGTSGNNEQFF
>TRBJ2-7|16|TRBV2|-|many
TGTGCCAGCAGTGACGAAGGGGCCGAGAGCTCCTACGAGCAGTACTTC
CASSDEGAESSYEQYF
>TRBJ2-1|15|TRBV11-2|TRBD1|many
TGTGCCAGCAGCTCCGGACAGGTGGCCTACAATGAGCAGTTCTTC
CASSSGQVAYNEQFF
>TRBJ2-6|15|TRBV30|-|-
TGTGCTTACGTGGACATCGTCTCTGGGGCCAACGTCCTGACTTTC
CAYVDIVSGANVLTF
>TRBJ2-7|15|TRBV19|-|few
TGTGCCAGTAGTATAGAAGCAGGCAAGCCCTACGAGCAGTACTTC
CASSIEAGKPYEQYF
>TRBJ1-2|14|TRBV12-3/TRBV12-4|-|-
TGTGCCAGCAGTTTACTGCAGGCCCACTATGGCTACACCTTC
CASSLLQAHYGYTF